At least ten counts were recorded for the clone carrying this TCR beta chain. The target antigen is unknown. The CDR3 covers 13 residues. With V trimmed by 5 bases and J by 6 bases, 4 bases remained unmatched. The germline V gene encodes CDR1 SEHNR and CDR2 FQNEAQ (reference sequence). The sample is drawn from a study of beta chain features in type 1 diabetes. Background on the study: The samples had 85 million to 140 million sorted cells examined in all.

Study observations and caveats: The study found moderately but significantly shorter TCRB CDR3s in all four CD4+ subsets of Type 1 diabetes patients.

The whole isolated RNA underwent reverse transcription, so sequencing captured expressed TCRB transcripts. The repertoire was sequenced with immunoSEQ multiplex PCR; TCRdb's copy has only in-frame clones and lacks some. The table lists 400,000 or so clones, around 10% of them singletons. Sequenced: central memory CD4+ T cells from blood. The source is a man aged 30 to 45 with type 1 diabetes. The genes are TRBV7-9 and TRBJ2-1; TRBD2 matches 7 bases. The CDR3 DNA reads TGTGCCAGCAGCCGTGAGCGGGGCAATGAGCAGTTCTTC. Its protein product is CASSRERGNEQFF.